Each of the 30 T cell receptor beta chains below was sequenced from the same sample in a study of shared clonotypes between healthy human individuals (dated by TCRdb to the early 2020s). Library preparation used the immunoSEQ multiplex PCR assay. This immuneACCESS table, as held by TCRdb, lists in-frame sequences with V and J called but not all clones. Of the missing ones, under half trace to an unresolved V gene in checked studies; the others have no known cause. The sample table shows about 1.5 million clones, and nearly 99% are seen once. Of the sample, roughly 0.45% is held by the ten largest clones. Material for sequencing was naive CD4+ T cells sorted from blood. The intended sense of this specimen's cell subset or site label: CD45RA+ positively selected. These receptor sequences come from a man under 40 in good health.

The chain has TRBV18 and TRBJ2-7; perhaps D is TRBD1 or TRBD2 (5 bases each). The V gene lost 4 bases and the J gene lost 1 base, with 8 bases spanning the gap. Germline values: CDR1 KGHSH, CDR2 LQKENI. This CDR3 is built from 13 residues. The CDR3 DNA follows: TGTGCCAGCTCACGGGACGAATCCTACGAGCAGTACTTC. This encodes CASSRDESYEQYF.

This chain's CDR3 is CASSRVATSGKGPYNEQFF. The DNA for the CDR3 is TGTGCCAGCAGTCGCGTGGCGACTAGCGGGAAGGGCCCCTACAATGAGCAGTTCTTC. The V call is TRBV7-3, the J call TRBJ2-1; TRBD2 matches 11 bases. Germline trimming cut 6 bases from V and 2 bases from J; bases unmatched to any gene: 15. The CDR3 contains 19 residues. Germline V gene data show CDR1 as SGHTA and CDR2 as FQGTGA. Looking up the rest from reference TRBV7-3 and TRBJ2-1 gives the full variable domain: GAGVSQTPSNKVTEKGKYVELRCDPISGHTALYWYRQSLGQGPEFLIYFQGTGAADDSGLPNDRFFAVRPEGSVSTLKIQRTERGDSAVYLCASSRVATSGKGPYNEQFFGPGTRLTVL.

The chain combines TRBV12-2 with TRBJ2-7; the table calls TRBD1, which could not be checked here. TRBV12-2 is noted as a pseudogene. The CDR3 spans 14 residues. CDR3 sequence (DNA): TGTGCAAGTCGCTTAGTGGGACAGACTCAGGTGCAGTACTTC. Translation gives CASRLVGQTQVQYF.

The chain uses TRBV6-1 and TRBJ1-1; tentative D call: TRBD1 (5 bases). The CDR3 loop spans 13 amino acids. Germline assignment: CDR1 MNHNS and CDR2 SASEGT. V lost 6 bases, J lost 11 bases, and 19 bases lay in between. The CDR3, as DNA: TGTGCCAGCAGAAAGGAAGCGGGGACGATTGCTTTCTTT. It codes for CASRKEAGTIAFF.

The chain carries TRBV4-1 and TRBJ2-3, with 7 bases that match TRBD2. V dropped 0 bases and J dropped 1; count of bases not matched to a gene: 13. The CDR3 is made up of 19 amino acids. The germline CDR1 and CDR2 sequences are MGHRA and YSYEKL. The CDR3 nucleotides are TGCGCCAGCAGCCAAGAAAAGGGAAGCGGGAACCTACGCACAGATACGCAGTATTTT. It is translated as CASSQEKGSGNLRTDTQYF.

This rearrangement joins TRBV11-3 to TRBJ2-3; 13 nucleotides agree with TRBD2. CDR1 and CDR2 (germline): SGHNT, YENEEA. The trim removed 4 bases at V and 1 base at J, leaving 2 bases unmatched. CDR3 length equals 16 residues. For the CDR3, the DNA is TGTGCCAGCAGCTCGGGACTAGCGGGACGCACAGATACGCAGTATTTT. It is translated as CASSSGLAGRTDTQYF.

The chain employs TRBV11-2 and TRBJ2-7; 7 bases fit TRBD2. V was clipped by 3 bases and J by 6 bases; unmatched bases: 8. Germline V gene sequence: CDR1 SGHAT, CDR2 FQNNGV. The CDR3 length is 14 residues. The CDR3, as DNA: TGTGCCAGCAGCTTCCCTAGCGGAGTGGCCGAGCAGTACTTC. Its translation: CASSFPSGVAEQYF.

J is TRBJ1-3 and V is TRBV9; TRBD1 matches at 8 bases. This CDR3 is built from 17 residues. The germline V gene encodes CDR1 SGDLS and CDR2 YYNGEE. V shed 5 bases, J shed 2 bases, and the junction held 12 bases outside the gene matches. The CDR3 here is CASSGTDRGYAGNTIYF. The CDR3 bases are TGTGCCAGCAGTGGAACTGACAGGGGCTATGCTGGAAACACCATATATTTT.

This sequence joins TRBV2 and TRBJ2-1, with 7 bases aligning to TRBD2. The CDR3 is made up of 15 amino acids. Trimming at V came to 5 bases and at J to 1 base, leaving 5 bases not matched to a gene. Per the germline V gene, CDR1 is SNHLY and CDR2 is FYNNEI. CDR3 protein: CASSTSGVSYNEQFF. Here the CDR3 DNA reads TGTGCCAGCAGTACAAGCGGGGTTTCCTACAATGAGCAGTTCTTC.

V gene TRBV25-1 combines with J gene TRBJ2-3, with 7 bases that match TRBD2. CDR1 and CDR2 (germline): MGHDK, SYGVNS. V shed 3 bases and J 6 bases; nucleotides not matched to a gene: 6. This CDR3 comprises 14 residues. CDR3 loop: CASSDPGREDTQYF. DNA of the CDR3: TGTGCCAGCAGTGACCCGGGGCGGGAGGATACGCAGTATTTT. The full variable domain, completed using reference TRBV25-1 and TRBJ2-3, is EADIYQTPRYLVIGTGKKITLECSQTMGHDKMYWYQQDPGMELHLIHYSYGVNSTEKGDLSSESTVSRIRTEHFPLTLESARPSHTSQYLCASSDPGREDTQYFGPGTRLTVL.

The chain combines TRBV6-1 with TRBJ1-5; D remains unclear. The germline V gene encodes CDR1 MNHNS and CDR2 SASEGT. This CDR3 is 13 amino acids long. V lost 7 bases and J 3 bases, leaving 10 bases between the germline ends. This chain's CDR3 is CASTTKFNQPQHF. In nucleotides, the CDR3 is TGTGCCAGCACTACCAAGTTCAATCAGCCCCAGCATTTT.

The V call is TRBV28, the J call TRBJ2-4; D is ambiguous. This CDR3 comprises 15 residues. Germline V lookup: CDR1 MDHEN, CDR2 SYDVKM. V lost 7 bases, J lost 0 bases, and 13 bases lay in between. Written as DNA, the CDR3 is TGTGCCAGCATCCCTTCTGGGGTAGCCAAAAACATTCAGTACTTC. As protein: CASIPSGVAKNIQYF.

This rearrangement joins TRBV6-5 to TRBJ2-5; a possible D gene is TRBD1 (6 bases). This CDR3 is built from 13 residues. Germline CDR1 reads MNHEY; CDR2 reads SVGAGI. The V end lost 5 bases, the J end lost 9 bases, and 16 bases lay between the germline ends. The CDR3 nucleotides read TGTGCCAGCAGTCAAGGGACATTTAGCGCCCAGTACTTC. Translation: CASSQGTFSAQYF.

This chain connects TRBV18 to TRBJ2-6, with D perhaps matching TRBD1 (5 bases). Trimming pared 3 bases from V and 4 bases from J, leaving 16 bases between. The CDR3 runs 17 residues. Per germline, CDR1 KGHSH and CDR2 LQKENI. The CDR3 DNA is TGTGCCAGCTCACCTGCCCAGGGTTCATCCGGGGCCAACGTCCTGACTTTC. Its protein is CASSPAQGSSGANVLTF.

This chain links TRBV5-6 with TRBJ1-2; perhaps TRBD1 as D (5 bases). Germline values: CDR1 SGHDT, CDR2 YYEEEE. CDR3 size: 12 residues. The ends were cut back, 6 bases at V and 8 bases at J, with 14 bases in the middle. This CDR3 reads CASNWGGAGYTF. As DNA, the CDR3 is TGTGCCAGCAACTGGGGAGGGGCCGGCTACACCTTC.

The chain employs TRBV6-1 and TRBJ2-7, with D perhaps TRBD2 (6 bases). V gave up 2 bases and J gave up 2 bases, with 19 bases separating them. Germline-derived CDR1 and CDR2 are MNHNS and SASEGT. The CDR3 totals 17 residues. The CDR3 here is CASSERLGGRFPYEQYF. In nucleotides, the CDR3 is TGTGCCAGCAGTGAAAGGCTGGGAGGCCGTTTTCCCTACGAGCAGTACTTC.

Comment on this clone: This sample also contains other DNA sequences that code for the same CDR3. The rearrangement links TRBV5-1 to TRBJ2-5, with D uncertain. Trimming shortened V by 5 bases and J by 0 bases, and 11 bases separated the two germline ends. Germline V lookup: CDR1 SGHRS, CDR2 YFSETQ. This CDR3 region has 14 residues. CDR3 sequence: CASSSGRHQETQYF. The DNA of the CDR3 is TGCGCCAGCAGTTCAGGCAGACACCAAGAGACCCAGTACTTC. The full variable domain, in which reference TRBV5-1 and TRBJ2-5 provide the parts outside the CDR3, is KAGVTQTPRYLIKTRGQQVTLSCSPISGHRSVSWYQQTPGQGLQFLFEYFSETQRNKGNFPGRFSGRQFSNSRSEMNVSTLELGDSALYLCASSSGRHQETQYFGPGTRLLVL.

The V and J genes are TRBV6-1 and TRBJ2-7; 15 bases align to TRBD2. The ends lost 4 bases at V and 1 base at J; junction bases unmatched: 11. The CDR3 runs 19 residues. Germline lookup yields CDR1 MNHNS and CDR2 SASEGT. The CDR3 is CASSVRTSGRATGSYEQYF. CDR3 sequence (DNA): TGTGCCAGCAGTGTGAGGACTAGCGGGAGGGCCACAGGGTCCTACGAGCAGTACTTC.

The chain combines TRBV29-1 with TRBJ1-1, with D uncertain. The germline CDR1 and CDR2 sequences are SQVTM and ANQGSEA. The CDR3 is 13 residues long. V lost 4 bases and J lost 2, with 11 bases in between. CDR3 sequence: CSVVQRANTEAFF. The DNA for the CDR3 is TGCAGCGTTGTTCAACGGGCCAACACTGAAGCTTTCTTT.

The CDR3, as DNA: TGTGCCAGTAGTATATATGGGGCAACTAATGAAAAACTGTTTTTT. As protein: CASSIYGATNEKLFF. The V call is TRBV19, the J call TRBJ1-4; no clear D. The germline V gene encodes CDR1 LNHDA and CDR2 SQIVND (reference sequence). The CDR3 covers 15 residues. V was trimmed by 2 bases and J by 0 bases, leaving 7 bases between them.

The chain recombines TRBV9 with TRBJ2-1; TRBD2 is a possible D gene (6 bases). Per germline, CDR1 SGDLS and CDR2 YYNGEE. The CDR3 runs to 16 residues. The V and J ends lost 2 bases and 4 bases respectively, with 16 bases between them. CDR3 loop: CASSVSGEVVYNEQFF. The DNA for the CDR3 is TGTGCCAGCAGCGTCTCGGGGGAGGTGGTATACAATGAGCAGTTCTTC. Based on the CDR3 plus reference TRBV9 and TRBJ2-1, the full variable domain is DSGVTQTPKHLITATGQRVTLRCSPRSGDLSVYWYQQSLDQGLQFLIQYYNGEERAKGNILERFSAQQFPDLHSELNLSSLELGDSALYFCASSVSGEVVYNEQFFGPGTRLTVL.

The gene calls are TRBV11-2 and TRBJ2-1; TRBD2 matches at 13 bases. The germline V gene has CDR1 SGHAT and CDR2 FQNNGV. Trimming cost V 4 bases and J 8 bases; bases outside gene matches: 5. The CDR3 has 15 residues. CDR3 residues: CASSSGLAGVDEQFF. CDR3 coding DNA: TGTGCCAGCAGCTCCGGACTAGCGGGAGTAGATGAGCAGTTCTTC.

The CDR3 reads CASSVTVSTEAFF. DNA for the CDR3: TGCGCCAGCAGCGTGACAGTCTCCACTGAAGCTTTCTTT. The chain recombines TRBV5-1 with TRBJ1-1; a weak D match, TRBD1 (5 bases). Per the germline V gene, CDR1 is SGHRS and CDR2 is YFSETQ. V was trimmed by 4 bases and J by 4 bases, leaving 11 bases between them. The CDR3 spans 13 residues.

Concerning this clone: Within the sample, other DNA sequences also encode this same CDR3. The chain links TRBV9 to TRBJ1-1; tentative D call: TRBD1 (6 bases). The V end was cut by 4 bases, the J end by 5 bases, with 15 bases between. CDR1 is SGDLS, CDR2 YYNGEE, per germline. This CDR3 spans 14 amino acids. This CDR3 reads CASSPRGGLTEAFF. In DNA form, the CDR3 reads TGTGCCAGCAGCCCCAGGGGTGGTTTAACTGAAGCTTTCTTT.

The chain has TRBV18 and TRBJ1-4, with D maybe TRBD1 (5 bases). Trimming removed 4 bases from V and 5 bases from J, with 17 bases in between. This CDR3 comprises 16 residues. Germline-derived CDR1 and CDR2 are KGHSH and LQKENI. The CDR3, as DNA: TGTGCCAGCTCACAAACTGGTACGGGGGTCAATGAAAAACTGTTTTTT. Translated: CASSQTGTGVNEKLFF.

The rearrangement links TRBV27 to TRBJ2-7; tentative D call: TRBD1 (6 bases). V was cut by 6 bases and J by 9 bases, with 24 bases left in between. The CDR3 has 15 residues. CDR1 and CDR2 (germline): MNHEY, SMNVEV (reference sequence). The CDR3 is CASSPQGLISAGQYF. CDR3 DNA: TGTGCCAGCAGCCCCCAGGGGCTCATATCTGCTGGGCAGTACTTC.

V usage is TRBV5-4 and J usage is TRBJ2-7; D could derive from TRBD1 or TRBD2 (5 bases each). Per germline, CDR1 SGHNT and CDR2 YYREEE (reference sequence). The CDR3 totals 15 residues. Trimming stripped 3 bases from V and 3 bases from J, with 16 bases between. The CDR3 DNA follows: TGTGCCAGCAGCTCCCCCGGGGCCCGGGGCTACGAGCAGTACTTC. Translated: CASSSPGARGYEQYF.

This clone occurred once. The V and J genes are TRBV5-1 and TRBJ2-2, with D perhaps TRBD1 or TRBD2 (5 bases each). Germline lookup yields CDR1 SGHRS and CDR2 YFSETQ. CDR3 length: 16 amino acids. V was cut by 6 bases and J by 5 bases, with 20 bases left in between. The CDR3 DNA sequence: TGCGCCAGCACCATGAGGGCCAGGGTTGAAACCGGGGAGCTGTTTTTT. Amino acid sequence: CASTMRARVETGELFF.

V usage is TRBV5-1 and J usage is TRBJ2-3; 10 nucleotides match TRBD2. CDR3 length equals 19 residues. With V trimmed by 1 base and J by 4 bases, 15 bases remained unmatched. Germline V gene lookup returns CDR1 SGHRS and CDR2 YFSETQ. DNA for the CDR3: TGCGCCAGCAGCTTGATGGCTAGCGGGAGTTTAAGCAGGGCAGATACGCAGTATTTT. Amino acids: CASSLMASGSLSRADTQYF.

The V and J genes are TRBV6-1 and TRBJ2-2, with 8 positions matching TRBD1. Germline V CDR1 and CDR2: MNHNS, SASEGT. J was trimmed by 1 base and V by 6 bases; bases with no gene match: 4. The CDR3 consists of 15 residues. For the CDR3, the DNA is TGTGCCAGCAGAAAAGGGACAGGGAACACCGGGGAGCTGTTTTTT. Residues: CASRKGTGNTGELFF.